This T cell receptor (beta chain) was identified during a study of T cells in Graves' hyperthyroidism and ophthalmopathy. Exclusion of a patient resulted from uncontrolled infection, other autoimmune disease, pregnancy or lactation. The sample of blood was obtained at first hyperthyroidism diagnosis (before any ophthalmopathy symptoms). There are many counts of this clonotype. V dropped 6 bases and J dropped 7 bases, with 21 bases sitting between them. This CDR3 has 15 amino acids. Germline V gene sequence: CDR1 SGHAT, CDR2 FQNNGV. The investigators amplified TCR beta CDR3 regions from RNA transcripts. HTBI primers were the set used in a first-round RT-PCR of the TCR CDR3. TCRdb independently ran MiXCR on the multiplex PCR reads; one entry per CDR3 protein. Of fewer than 900,000 distinct CDR3 sequences listed, about 19% are singletons.

The clonotype originates from a woman in her forties or fifties with Graves' hyperthyroidism that later progressed to Graves' ophthalmopathy. The chain carries TRBV11-2 and TRBJ2-5; D may be TRBD2 (7 bases). The sequenced sample was blood. The CDR3 region is CASSLLGGPPGTQYF. DNA of the CDR3: TGTGCCAGCAGTCTTTTGGGGGGGCCCCCAGGGACCCAGTACTTC.